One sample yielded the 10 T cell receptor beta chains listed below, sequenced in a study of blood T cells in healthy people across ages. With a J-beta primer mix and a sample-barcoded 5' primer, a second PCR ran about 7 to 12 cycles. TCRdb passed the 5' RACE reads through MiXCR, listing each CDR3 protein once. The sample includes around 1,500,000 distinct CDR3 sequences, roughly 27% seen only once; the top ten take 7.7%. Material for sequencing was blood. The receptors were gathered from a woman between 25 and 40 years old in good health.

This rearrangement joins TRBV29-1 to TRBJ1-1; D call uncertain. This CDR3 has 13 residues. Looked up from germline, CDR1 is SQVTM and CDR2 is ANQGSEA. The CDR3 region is CGGSRASDTEAFF. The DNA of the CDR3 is TGCGGCGGTTCCCGGGCCTCGGACACTGAAGCTTTCTTT.

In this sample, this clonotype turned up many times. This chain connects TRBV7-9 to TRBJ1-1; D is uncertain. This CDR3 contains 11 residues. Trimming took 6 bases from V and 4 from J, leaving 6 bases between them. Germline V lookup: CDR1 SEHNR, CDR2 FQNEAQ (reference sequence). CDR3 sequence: CASSLSTEAFF. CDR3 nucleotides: TGTGCCAGCAGTTTGAGCACTGAAGCTTTCTTT.

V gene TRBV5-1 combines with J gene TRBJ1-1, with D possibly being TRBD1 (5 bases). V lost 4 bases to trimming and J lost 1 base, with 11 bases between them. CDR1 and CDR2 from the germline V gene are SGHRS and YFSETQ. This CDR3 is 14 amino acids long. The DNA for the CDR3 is TGCGCCAGCAGCCTCATGAGGGGGAACACTGAAGCTTTCTTT. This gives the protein CASSLMRGNTEAFF.

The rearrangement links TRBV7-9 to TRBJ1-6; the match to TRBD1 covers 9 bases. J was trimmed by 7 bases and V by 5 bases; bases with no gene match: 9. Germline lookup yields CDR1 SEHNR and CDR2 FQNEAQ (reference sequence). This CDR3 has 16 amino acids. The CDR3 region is CASSDPPGTGNSPLHF. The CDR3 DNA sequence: TGTGCCAGCAGCGACCCTCCAGGGACAGGGAATTCACCCCTCCACTTT.

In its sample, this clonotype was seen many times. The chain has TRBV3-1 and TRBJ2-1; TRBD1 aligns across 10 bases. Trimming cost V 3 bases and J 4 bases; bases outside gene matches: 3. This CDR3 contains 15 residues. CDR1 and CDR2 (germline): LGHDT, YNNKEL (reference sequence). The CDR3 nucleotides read TGTGCCAGCAGCCAGGACAGGGGGGATTACAATGAGCAGTTCTTC. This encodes CASSQDRGDYNEQFF.

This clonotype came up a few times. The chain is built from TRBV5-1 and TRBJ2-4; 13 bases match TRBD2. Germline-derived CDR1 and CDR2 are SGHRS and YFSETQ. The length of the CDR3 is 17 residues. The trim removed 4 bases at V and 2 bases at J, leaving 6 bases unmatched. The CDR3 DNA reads TGCGCCAGCAGCCCTGGACTAGCGGGAGTACCCAAAAACATTCAGTACTTC. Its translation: CASSPGLAGVPKNIQYF. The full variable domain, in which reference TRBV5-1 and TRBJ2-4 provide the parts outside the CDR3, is KAGVTQTPRYLIKTRGQQVTLSCSPISGHRSVSWYQQTPGQGLQFLFEYFSETQRNKGNFPGRFSGRQFSNSRSEMNVSTLELGDSALYLCASSPGLAGVPKNIQYFGAGTRLSVL.

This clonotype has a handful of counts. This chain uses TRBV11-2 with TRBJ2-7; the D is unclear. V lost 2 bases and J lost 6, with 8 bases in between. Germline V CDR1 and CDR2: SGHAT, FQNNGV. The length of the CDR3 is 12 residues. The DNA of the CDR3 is TGTGCCAGCAGCTTAAGTCAGCGCGAGCAGTACTTC. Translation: CASSLSQREQYF. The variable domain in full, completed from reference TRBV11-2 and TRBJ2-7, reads EAGVAQSPRYKIIEKRQSVAFWCNPISGHATLYWYQQILGQGPKLLIQFQNNGVVDDSQLPKDRFSAERLKGVDSTLKIQPAKLEDSAVYLCASSLSQREQYFGPGTRLTVT.

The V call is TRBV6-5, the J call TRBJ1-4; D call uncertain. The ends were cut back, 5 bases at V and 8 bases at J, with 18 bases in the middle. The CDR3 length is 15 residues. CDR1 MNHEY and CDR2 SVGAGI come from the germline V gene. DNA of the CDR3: TGTGCCAGCAGTCAAGCCTCGGTCGGAAAGGAAAAACTGTTTTTT. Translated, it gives CASSQASVGKEKLFF.

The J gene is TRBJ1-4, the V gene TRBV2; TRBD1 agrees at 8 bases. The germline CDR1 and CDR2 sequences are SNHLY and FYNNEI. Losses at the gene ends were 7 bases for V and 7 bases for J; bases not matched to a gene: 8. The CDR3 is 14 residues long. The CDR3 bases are TGTGCCAGCATCGGACAGGGAATGGGTGAAAAACTGTTTTTT. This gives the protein CASIGQGMGEKLFF.

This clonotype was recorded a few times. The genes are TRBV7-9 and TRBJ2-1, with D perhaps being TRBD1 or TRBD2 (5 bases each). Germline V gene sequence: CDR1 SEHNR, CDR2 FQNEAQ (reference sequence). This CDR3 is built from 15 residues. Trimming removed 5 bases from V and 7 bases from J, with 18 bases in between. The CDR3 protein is CASSPGTRLENEQFF. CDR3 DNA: TGTGCCAGCAGCCCCGGGACCCGACTCGAAAATGAGCAGTTCTTC.